What follows are 8 T cell receptor beta chains derived from one specimen sequenced in a study of blood T cell repertoires in COVID-19. Sequenced by immunoSEQ multiplex PCR; TCRdb stores in-frame clones only, minus some. The table includes about 84,000 clones, 83% detected once. The sample taken for sequencing was peripheral blood. These receptors all come from a woman aged 80 or over with acute or convalescent COVID-19.

V and J are TRBV12-3 or TRBV12-4 and TRBJ2-1, with 7 bases lining up with TRBD1. J lost 8 bases, V lost 6 bases, and 7 bases had no gene match. This CDR3 contains 13 residues. CDR3 sequence reads: CASRQTGSHEQFF. CDR3 DNA: TGTGCCAGCAGACAGACAGGGTCTCATGAGCAGTTCTTC.

The V and J genes are TRBV11-2 and TRBJ2-1; 9 bases match TRBD2. V lost 5 bases and J lost 4; bases outside the gene matches: 9. The germline CDR1 and CDR2 sequences are SGHAT and FQNNGV. The CDR3 sequence is 16 residues long. CDR3 region: CASSRAGGPEYNEQFF. CDR3 coding DNA: TGTGCCAGCAGCCGAGCGGGAGGCCCAGAATACAATGAGCAGTTCTTC.

Turning to this clone: This specimen includes other DNA sequences encoding the same CDR3. This sequence joins TRBV3-1 (or the pseudogene TRBV3-2) and TRBJ2-1; 8 bases are a match to TRBD2. V was clipped by 1 base and J by 2 bases; unmatched bases: 1. The V gene's germline CDR1 is LGHDT and CDR2 YNNKEL (reference sequence). There are 15 residues in the CDR3. The CDR3 DNA reads TGTGCCAGCAGCCAAGGCGGGAGGACCTACAATGAGCAGTTCTTC. Its translation: CASSQGGRTYNEQFF.

V usage is TRBV7-9 and J usage is TRBJ2-3, with TRBD1 as a possible D gene (7 bases). This CDR3 is 15 amino acids long. The V end was cut by 2 bases, the J end by 3 bases, with 12 bases between. CDR1 is SEHNR and CDR2 is FQNEAQ in the germline V gene (reference sequence). CDR3 loop: CASSLQGGGTDTQYF. The CDR3 DNA is TGTGCCAGCAGCTTACAGGGGGGAGGAACAGATACGCAGTATTTT.

This clone has only a few counts. The CDR3 DNA reads TGTGCCAGCACTTGGGCCGGGACTAGCGGCCTCGGGGAGCAGTACTTC. This sequence encodes CASTWAGTSGLGEQYF. The chain employs TRBV7-2 and TRBJ2-7, with 11 bases aligning to TRBD2. The V and J ends lost 7 bases and 7 bases, in that order; junction bases with no gene match: 15. CDR3 size: 16 residues. Germline CDR1 SGHTA, CDR2 FQGNSA.

This chain connects TRBV3-1 (or the pseudogene TRBV3-2) to TRBJ2-1; 14 bases are shared with TRBD2. Germline-derived CDR1 and CDR2 are LGHDT and YNNKEL (reference sequence). This CDR3 region has 12 residues. V shed 8 bases, J shed 9 bases, and the junction held 0 bases outside the gene matches. CDR3 DNA sequence: TGTGCCAGCGGACTAGCGGGAGGTGAGCAGTTCTTC. Translating gives CASGLAGGEQFF.

In DNA, the CDR3 is TGTGCCAGCAGGCAGGGGGCAGCGAACACTGAAGCTTTCTTT. Translating it yields CASRQGAANTEAFF. V gene TRBV7-2 combines with J gene TRBJ1-1; TRBD1 matches 8 bases. This CDR3 contains 14 residues. V lost 6 bases, J lost 1 base, and 4 bases stayed unmatched. Per the germline V gene, CDR1 is SGHTA and CDR2 is FQGNSA.

This chain joins TRBV24-1 and TRBJ2-7, with a tentative D call TRBD1 (6 bases). V was pared by 4 bases and J by 3 bases, with 15 bases between. Germline values: CDR1 KGHDR, CDR2 SFDVKD. The CDR3 extends over 15 amino acids. The CDR3 coding sequence is TGTGCCACCAGTGACCCAGCCGCAGGGGACTACGAGCAGTACTTC. This gives the protein CATSDPAAGDYEQYF.